The subject of this entry is one T cell receptor beta chain. Its specificity is not known. The data are from a study of regulatory dendritic cells for organ transplantation. Whole-study context: Monocytes received vitamin D3 on days 0 and 4, IL-10 on day 4.

After removal of 5 bases from V and 1 base from J, the junction contained 7 bases not matched to a gene. Looked up from germline, CDR1 is MGHRA and CDR2 is YSYEKL. The CDR3 is made up of 16 amino acids. Study findings and constraints: The authors noted considerable between-person heterogeneity in alloreactive memory CD8+ cells.

Allogeneic regulatory or mature dendritic cells were co-cultured for 5 days with CFSE-labeled sorted T cells at 1:10. FACS sorted CD4+ or CD8+ T cells into CD45RA+ naive and CD45RO+ memory. Repertoires were generated with immunoSEQ multiplex PCR, while TCRdb's copy carries only in-frame clones and drops some. Of over 10,000 clones in the sample, around three fifths were seen once. The TCR comes from a human donor in good health. This rearrangement joins TRBV4-1 to TRBJ1-1; 10 bases are shared with TRBD1. The sequenced sample was naive CD8+ T cells from blood cultured with dendritic cells. Subset in this sample: CD45RA+ naive T cells. DNA of the CDR3: TGCGCCAGCAGCTTGCGACAGGGGGCGACGAACACTGAAGCTTTCTTT. Translating it yields CASSLRQGATNTEAFF.